Listed here is a single T cell receptor (beta chain). Its antigen remains unidentified. This sample was included in a study of OX40 agonist ivuxolimab in advanced cancers. Study summary: With ivuxolimab, an agonistic anti-OX40 (CD134) antibody, patients were treated. The study's findings and limits: Some patients who did not respond also had low normalized T-cell clonal expansion.

Baseline was the first blood sampling point, followed by cycle 4 day 1 and cycle 7 day 1. Profiling relied on immunoSEQ multiplex PCR, and the TCRdb table lists in-frame clones only, not all of them. The data hold about 94,000 clones, with around 91% observed a single time. The V end lost 0 bases, the J end lost 9 bases, and 10 bases lay between the germline ends. This CDR3 has 13 residues. Germline assignment: CDR1 SGHAT and CDR2 FQNNGV. Sequencing was performed on CD4+ or CD8+ T cells sorted from blood, taken in a trial of the OX40 agonist ivuxolimab. This clonotype was sampled from an adult with an advanced solid tumor such as melanoma, head and neck, liver or kidney cancer. V usage is TRBV11-2 and J usage is TRBJ2-3; D unclear. DNA of the CDR3: TGTGCCAGCAGCTTAGAGGCCCTTCGAACGCAGTATTTT. This translates into CASSLEALRTQYF.